The next 32 T cell receptor beta chains were all read from a single sample in a study of human T cells and chemical hapten exposure. Specified time point: patch test 1, 2 weeks after DPC sensitization. The treatment denotes: therapeutic diphenylcyclopropenone sensitization with weekly scalp DPC. TCRdb passed the RACE reads through MiXCR, listing each CDR3 protein once. Of 180,000 or so distinct CDR3 sequences in the sample, around 15% were seen once. Sequenced material: whole blood, taken in connection with sensitization to the hapten diphenylcyclopropenone (DPC). Every receptor here comes from a woman aged 30 to 39 with alopecia areata. Some clones in this sample may be carry-over from other donors' samples.

This chain uses TRBV6-6 with TRBJ1-4; TRBD1 agrees at 7 bases. V shed 8 bases, J shed 4 bases, and the junction held 1 base outside the gene matches. The CDR3 has 12 amino acids. In germline, CDR1 is MNHNY, CDR2 SVGAGI (reference sequence). As DNA, the CDR3 is TGTGCCAGCGGGACAGATAATGAAAAACTGTTTTTT. Its translation is CASGTDNEKLFF.

This clonotype turned up a few times. This rearrangement joins TRBV28 to TRBJ2-1; perhaps TRBD1 as D (5 bases). CDR1 is MDHEN and CDR2 is SYDVKM in the germline V gene. Trimming pared 2 bases from V and 0 bases from J, leaving 14 bases between. The CDR3 length is 17 residues. The CDR3 DNA follows: TGTGCCAGCAGTTTAGGTCAGGGAAAAGTCTCCTACAATGAGCAGTTCTTC. Its translation is CASSLGQGKVSYNEQFF.

The V call is TRBV6-2 or TRBV6-3, the J call TRBJ2-4; 10 bases are a match to TRBD1. The V segment lost 5 bases and the J segment 0 bases; nucleotides outside the gene matches: 4. Germline values: CDR1 MNHEY, CDR2 SVGEGT. The CDR3 has 16 residues. The CDR3 DNA reads TGTGCCAGCAGTAAGACAGGGGGCATAGCCAAAAACATTCAGTACTTC. Translated, it gives CASSKTGGIAKNIQYF.

The chain has TRBV30 and TRBJ1-1; D remains unclear. CDR3 size: 10 residues. Germline CDR1 GTSNPN, CDR2 SVGIG (reference sequence). CDR3 coding DNA: TGTGCGTTTGGTCGGGCTGAAGCTTTCTTT. Its translation is CAFGRAEAFF.

The chain carries TRBV4-3 and TRBJ1-3, with D maybe TRBD1 (5 bases). V was clipped by 3 bases and J by 0 bases, with 9 bases between them. Germline V CDR1 and CDR2: LGHNA, YSLEER. This CDR3 has 15 amino acids. The CDR3 is CASSQGPDSGNTIYF. DNA of the CDR3: TGCGCCAGCAGCCAGGGACCGGACTCTGGAAACACCATATATTTT.

This clonotype was seen more than once but under ten times. The chain links TRBV28 to TRBJ2-5; weak D call: TRBD2 (5 bases). The CDR3 sequence is 13 residues long. Germline CDR1 is MDHEN and CDR2 is SYDVKM. V lost 5 bases, J lost 7 bases, and 14 bases lay in between. In nucleotides, the CDR3 is TGTGCCAGCAGTCCCTCCCGGCGGGCGACCCAGTACTTC. Translating gives CASSPSRRATQYF.

This clonotype came up many times. V usage is TRBV10-3 and J usage is TRBJ2-7; 7 bases line up with TRBD2. Looked up from germline, CDR1 is ENHRY and CDR2 is SYGVKD. V dropped 3 bases and J dropped 4; count of bases not matched to a gene: 3. The CDR3 length is 13 residues. CDR3 DNA sequence: TGTGCCATCAGTGATAGCGGGCAATACGAGCAGTACTTC. Its protein product is CAISDSGQYEQYF.

J is TRBJ2-3 and V is TRBV12-3 or TRBV12-4; D unclear. V dropped 3 bases and J dropped 6 bases, with 10 bases sitting between them. The CDR3 extends over 13 amino acids. As DNA, the CDR3 is TGTGCCAGCAGTTTCCAACGTCCGGATACGCAGTATTTT. Translation gives CASSFQRPDTQYF.

The chain links TRBV21-1 to TRBJ2-3; the DNA was not compared with TRBD2, the D call given in the table. TRBV21-1 is a pseudogene segment. There are 17 residues in the CDR3. Here the CDR3 DNA reads TGTGCCAGCAGCTCCACGTCTGGCCCGCACCACACAGATACGCAGTATTTT. Translated, it gives CASSSTSGPHHTDTQYF.

This clonotype has a handful of counts. This chain connects TRBV2 to TRBJ2-7; D is perhaps TRBD2 (7 bases). V was trimmed by 7 bases and J by 3 bases, leaving 19 bases between them. Germline CDR1 reads SNHLY; CDR2 reads FYNNEI. The CDR3 length is 15 residues. The chain's CDR3 is CASTRGGYSGYEQYF. The CDR3 DNA reads as TGTGCCAGCACCAGGGGAGGGTATTCAGGCTACGAGCAGTACTTC. The variable domain in full, completed from reference TRBV2 and TRBJ2-7, reads EPEVTQTPSHQVTQMGQEVILRCVPISNHLYFYWYRQILGQKVEFLVSFYNNEISEKSEIFDDQFSVERPDGSNFTLKIRSTKLEDSAMYFCASTRGGYSGYEQYFGPGTRLTVT.

This clonotype was observed many times. This sequence joins TRBV20-1 and TRBJ2-3, with D perhaps matching TRBD1 (5 bases). Germline assignment: CDR1 DFQATT and CDR2 SNEGSKA (reference sequence). The CDR3 has 15 amino acids. V was clipped by 5 bases and J by 0 bases, with 15 bases between them. The CDR3 bases are TGCAGTGCTCTGCGACAGTGGCCGAGCACAGATACGCAGTATTTT. Its translation is CSALRQWPSTDTQYF.

This clonotype was seen repeatedly, ten times or more. The rearrangement uses TRBV28 and TRBJ1-6, with D unresolved. CDR1 and CDR2 from the germline V gene are MDHEN and SYDVKM. The CDR3 is 19 residues long. V was clipped by 6 bases and J by 0 bases, with 21 bases between them. The CDR3 region has the DNA TGTGCCAGCAGGGGGTGGTGGCCCGAAGGGAGCTCCTATAATTCACCCCTCCACTTT. Amino acid sequence: CASRGWWPEGSSYNSPLHF. Based on the CDR3 plus reference TRBV28 and TRBJ1-6, the full variable domain is DVKVTQSSRYLVKRTGEKVFLECVQDMDHENMFWYRQDPGLGLRLIYFSYDVKMKEKGDIPEGYSVSREKKERFSLILESASTNQTSMYLCASRGWWPEGSSYNSPLHFGNGTRLTVT.

This clonotype was seen only a few times. The chain uses TRBV18 and TRBJ1-3, with D possibly being TRBD1 (5 bases). Looked up from germline, CDR1 is KGHSH and CDR2 is LQKENI. V was cut by 3 bases and J by 2 bases, with 8 bases left in between. This CDR3 is built from 14 residues. CDR3: CASSPQGPGNTIYF. As DNA, the CDR3 is TGTGCCAGCTCACCTCAGGGTCCTGGAAACACCATATATTTT.

This clonotype showed up many times. This chain connects TRBV19 to TRBJ1-4; no definite D call. V lost 6 bases and J 5 bases, leaving 16 bases between the germline ends. Germline CDR1 and CDR2: LNHDA and SQIVND (reference sequence). The CDR3 runs 15 residues. CDR3 amino acids: CASSRVSQGNEKLFF. In nucleotides, the CDR3 is TGTGCCAGTAGCCGCGTCTCTCAAGGCAATGAAAAACTGTTTTTT.

CDR3 sequence reads: CASSPGGLSSYEQYF. CDR3 sequence (DNA): TGTGCCAGCAGTCCCGGGGGGCTAAGCTCCTACGAGCAGTACTTC. The chain couples TRBV6-5 to TRBJ2-7; maybe TRBD2 (7 bases). Trimming cost V 5 bases and J 0 bases, with 14 bases left between them. The CDR3 is 15 residues long. CDR1 and CDR2 from the germline V gene are MNHEY and SVGAGI.

This clonotype has a count of ten or more. The chain links TRBV11-2 to TRBJ2-7; 8 bases line up with TRBD1. The CDR3 spans 15 residues. Germline CDR1 SGHAT, CDR2 FQNNGV. Losses at the gene ends were 5 bases for V and 0 bases for J; bases not matched to a gene: 6. CDR3 sequence reads: CASSVTGDPSYEQYF. The DNA for the CDR3 is TGTGCCAGCAGCGTGACAGGGGACCCCTCCTACGAGCAGTACTTC.

In this sample, this clonotype turned up many times. The chain carries TRBV29-1 and TRBJ1-2; D might be TRBD1 (6 bases). The CDR3 is made up of 13 amino acids. The V gene lost 6 bases and the J gene lost 2 bases, with 13 bases spanning the gap. From germline, CDR1 is SQVTM and CDR2 ANQGSEA. Here the CDR3 reads CSVNLRGNYGYTF. DNA of the CDR3: TGCAGCGTAAATCTCAGGGGAAACTATGGCTACACCTTC.

This clonotype appeared a few times. The chain has TRBV4-3 and TRBJ2-1, with TRBD1 as a possible D gene (5 bases). Per germline, CDR1 LGHNA and CDR2 YSLEER. The CDR3 loop spans 13 amino acids. V gave up 0 bases and J gave up 15 bases, with 15 bases separating them. The CDR3 loop reads CASSQEPRGLRFF. DNA for the CDR3: TGCGCCAGCAGCCAAGAGCCAAGGGGCCTTCGGTTCTTC.

The V call is TRBV9, the J call TRBJ1-1, with TRBD1 identical over 7 bases. The CDR3 is 14 amino acids. Trimming took 8 bases from V and 2 from J; bases not matched to a gene: 9. Germline V gives CDR1 SGDLS, CDR2 YYNGEE. CDR3: CASDRGGLNTEAFF. The CDR3 DNA follows: TGTGCCAGTGATAGAGGGGGCTTAAACACTGAAGCTTTCTTT.

The chain carries TRBV20-1 and TRBJ1-1, with D perhaps TRBD1 (5 bases). Germline V CDR1 and CDR2: DFQATT, SNEGSKA (reference sequence). The CDR3 totals 19 residues. Trimming took 6 bases from V and 0 from J, leaving 29 bases between them. The CDR3 reads CSAKSHYSGLRSVNTEAFF. The CDR3 DNA is TGCAGTGCCAAATCCCACTACTCGGGACTGAGAAGCGTGAACACTGAAGCTTTCTTT.

This clonotype was seen many times. The rearrangement joins TRBV5-1 to TRBJ2-7, with D perhaps TRBD1 or TRBD2 (5 bases each). Germline V gives CDR1 SGHRS, CDR2 YFSETQ. The germline V and J ends were trimmed by 1 base and 2 bases, with 16 bases remaining between them. The CDR3 sequence is 16 residues long. The CDR3 nucleotides are TGCGCCAGCAGCTTGTTGTTAGGGACCCGTCCCTACGAGCAGTACTTC. Translated, it gives CASSLLLGTRPYEQYF.

The chain carries TRBV2 and TRBJ1-6, with a possible D match to TRBD1 (5 bases). V lost 6 bases, J lost 6 bases, and 15 bases lay in between. This CDR3 is 15 amino acids long. Germline V gives CDR1 SNHLY, CDR2 FYNNEI. The CDR3 loop is CASSRGIPANSPLHF. DNA for the CDR3: TGTGCCAGCAGCCGGGGGATACCCGCTAATTCACCCCTCCACTTT.

This clonotype came up a few times. The chain carries TRBV6-4 and TRBJ1-6, with TRBD1 as a possible D gene (6 bases). V lost 7 bases and J 8 bases, leaving 9 bases between the germline ends. This CDR3 spans 12 amino acids. Germline CDR1 reads MRHNA; CDR2 reads SNTAGT. CDR3 DNA sequence: TGTGCCAGCACGGGACACTATTCACCCCTCCACTTT. Translated: CASTGHYSPLHF.

The rearrangement links TRBV11-1 to TRBJ2-3; no clear D gene. V shed 0 bases and J shed 7 bases, with 5 bases lying between them. CDR3 length: 12 amino acids. Per the germline V gene, CDR1 is SGHAT and CDR2 is FQDESV (reference sequence). In nucleotides, the CDR3 is TGTGCCAGCAGCTTAGCTCTAAATACGCAGTATTTT. It specifies CASSLALNTQYF.

This clonotype was observed at least ten times. V is TRBV6-6 and J is TRBJ1-1, with 7 bases matching TRBD1. V shed 4 bases, J shed 3 bases, and the junction held 8 bases outside the gene matches. Per the germline V gene, CDR1 is MNHNY and CDR2 is SVGAGI (reference sequence). This CDR3 region has 15 residues. The CDR3 reads CASSWGQPQDTEAFF. The CDR3 nucleotides are TGTGCCAGCAGTTGGGGACAGCCGCAGGACACTGAAGCTTTCTTT.

This clonotype has ten or more counts. The chain uses TRBV19 and TRBJ2-5, with 8 bases that match TRBD2. Germline V CDR1 and CDR2: LNHDA, SQIVND (reference sequence). Unmatched junction bases numbered 12, after V lost 4 bases and J lost 5 bases. This CDR3 is built from 16 residues. The CDR3 loop reads CASSSRDGGAVETQYF. DNA of the CDR3: TGTGCCAGTAGTAGCCGAGACGGGGGGGCGGTCGAGACCCAGTACTTC.

The rearrangement uses TRBV28 and TRBJ2-1; D uncertain. V lost 6 bases, J lost 6 bases, and 15 bases lay in between. The length of the CDR3 is 14 residues. Germline values: CDR1 MDHEN, CDR2 SYDVKM. CDR3 nucleotide sequence: TGTGCCAGCAGCCCCAGAGGTTTCAGCAATGAGCAGTTCTTC. It translates to CASSPRGFSNEQFF.

This chain connects TRBV12-3 or TRBV12-4 to TRBJ1-3; 8 bases are a match to TRBD1. Trimming removed 6 bases from V and 2 bases from J; junction bases left unmatched: 9. The CDR3 consists of 16 residues. The CDR3 here is CASSLTGGRTGNTIYF. DNA of the CDR3: TGTGCCAGCAGCCTCACAGGGGGTAGAACTGGAAACACCATATATTTT.

The chain is built from TRBV6-2 or TRBV6-3 and TRBJ2-1; D unresolved. CDR1 is MNHEY and CDR2 is SVGEGT in the germline V gene. The germline V and J ends were trimmed by 0 bases and 5 bases, with 8 bases remaining between them. CDR3 length: 14 amino acids. The CDR3 nucleotides are TGTGCCAGCAGTTACTCTCTAGGAAACAATGAGCAGTTCTTC. It codes for CASSYSLGNNEQFF.

Ten or more counts support this clonotype. The rearrangement links TRBV12-3 or TRBV12-4 to TRBJ1-3; a weak D match, TRBD1 (5 bases). CDR3 size: 14 residues. V was pared by 8 bases and J by 0 bases, with 11 bases between. The CDR3 DNA reads as TGTGCCAGCCAGGGCGCAAACTCTGGAAACACCATATATTTT. It codes for CASQGANSGNTIYF.

J is TRBJ2-5 and V is TRBV5-4; the D is unclear. The CDR3 sequence is 12 residues long. V dropped 5 bases and J dropped 9 bases, with 14 bases sitting between them. Germline V gene lookup returns CDR1 SGHNT and CDR2 YYREEE (reference sequence). CDR3 DNA sequence: TGTGCCAGCAGGGACGTCAGTGGGGCCCAGTACTTC. The encoded protein is CASRDVSGAQYF.

This clonotype was picked up a small number of times. The chain has TRBV7-2 and TRBJ2-4, with TRBD1 matching over 8 bases. The CDR3 totals 11 residues. CDR1 is SGHTA, CDR2 FQGNSA, per germline. V shed 4 bases and J 15 bases; nucleotides not matched to a gene: 5. Here the CDR3 reads CASSSRDRSYF. In DNA, the CDR3 is TGTGCCAGCAGCTCCCGGGACAGGTCGTACTTC.